What follows describes a single T cell receptor (beta chain). Antigen unknown. This CDR3 has 15 residues. Germline CDR1 reads SEHNR; CDR2 reads FQNEAQ (reference sequence). V dropped 1 base and J dropped 6; count of bases not matched to a gene: 8. Autoimmune disease history or systemic immunosuppression disqualified patients. Sampled blood was obtained at baseline, cycle 4 day 1, and cycle 7 day 1. The method was immunoSEQ multiplex PCR; TCRdb's version includes in-frame clones alone and lacks a portion of them. The data hold tens of thousands of clones, with approximately 91% observed a single time. This entry comes from a study of OX40 agonist ivuxolimab in advanced cancers. Study context: Those treated in dose escalation had hepatocellular carcinoma, melanoma, renal cell cancer or head and neck cancer.

Overall study results and limits: The CD4+ and CD8+ T cells in the blood had expanded clonally by week 6 at 0.1 to 3.0 mg/kg.

The rearrangement links TRBV7-9 to TRBJ2-7, with 8 bases fitting TRBD1. The receptor was isolated from an adult with an advanced solid tumor such as melanoma, head and neck, liver or kidney cancer. Source: CD4+ or CD8+ T cells sorted from blood, taken in a trial of the OX40 agonist ivuxolimab. The CDR3 nucleotides are TGTGCCAGCAGCTTAGTGGAGTCAGGGGGCCGCGAGCAGTACTTC. Protein: CASSLVESGGREQYF.